This T cell receptor beta chain was recorded in a study of blood T cell repertoires in COVID-19. Only in-frame clones appear in the TCRdb table, and some are missing; sequencing was by immunoSEQ multiplex PCR. The data contain about 140,000 clones, over 75% of them singletons. With 2 bases clipped from V and 7 bases from J, the junction kept 8 bases outside the gene matches. The V gene's germline CDR1 is SGHRS and CDR2 YFSETQ. The CDR3 is made up of 16 amino acids. The clonotype comes from a man between 50 and 59 years old with acute or convalescent COVID-19. The sequencing sample was made of peripheral blood. The V and J genes are TRBV5-1 and TRBJ2-1; 11 bases are a match to TRBD2. Here the CDR3 reads CASSFSAASGRNEQFF. The CDR3 DNA is TGCGCCAGCAGCTTCAGTGCGGCTAGCGGGAGGAATGAGCAGTTCTTC.